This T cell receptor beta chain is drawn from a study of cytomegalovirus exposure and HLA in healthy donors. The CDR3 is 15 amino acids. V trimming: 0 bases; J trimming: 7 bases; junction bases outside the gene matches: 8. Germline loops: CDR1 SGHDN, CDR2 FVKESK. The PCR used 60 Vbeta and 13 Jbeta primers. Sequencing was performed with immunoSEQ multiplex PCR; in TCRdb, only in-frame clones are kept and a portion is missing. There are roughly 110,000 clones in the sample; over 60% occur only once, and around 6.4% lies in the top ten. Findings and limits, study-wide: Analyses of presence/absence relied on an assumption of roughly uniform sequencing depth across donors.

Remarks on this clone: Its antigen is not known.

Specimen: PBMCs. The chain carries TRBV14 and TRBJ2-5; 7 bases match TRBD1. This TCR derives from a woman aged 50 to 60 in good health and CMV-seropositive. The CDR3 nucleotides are TGTGCCAGCAGCCAAGAGTTGACAGGGCGTAGGACCCAGTACTTC. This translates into CASSQELTGRRTQYF. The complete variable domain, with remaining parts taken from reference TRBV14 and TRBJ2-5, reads EAGVTQFPSHSVIEKGQTVTLRCDPISGHDNLYWYRRVMGKEIKFLLHFVKESKQDESGMPNNRFLAERTGGTYSTLKVQPAELEDSGVYFCASSQELTGRRTQYFGPGTRLLVL.